This record looks at one T cell receptor (beta chain) sequence and its context. This sample is drawn from a study of shared clonotypes between healthy human individuals. Here immunoSEQ multiplex PCR was the method, and the copy in TCRdb shows in-frame clones only, minus some. The sample holds fewer than 2.5 million clones, roughly 93% seen once. The sequenced sample consisted of naive CD4+ T cells from PBMCs. The subset is: CD45RA+ positively selected. The receptor was isolated from a man aged 18-30 years in good health. Some clones in this sample may be carry-over from other donors' samples.

Written as DNA, the CDR3 is TGTGCCAGCAGTTTAAGGACCCCTGGAGACTATGGCTACACCTTC. Encoded protein: CASSLRTPGDYGYTF. The rearrangement uses TRBV28 and TRBJ1-2; D remains unclear. The germline V and J ends were trimmed by 2 bases and 3 bases, with 13 bases remaining between them. Looked up from germline, CDR1 is MDHEN and CDR2 is SYDVKM. This CDR3 comprises 15 residues.